Below are 11 T cell receptor beta chains sequenced from a single sample in a study of graft-versus-host responses after intestinal transplantation. The assay was immunoSEQ multiplex PCR, and TCRdb's table has in-frame clones only and misses some. In the table there are about 6,900 clones, 30% to 35% of which are singletons. Researchers placed some 200,000 CFSE-labeled responder cells in culture with some 200,000 irradiated, violet-dye-labeled stimulator cells. The sample here was alloreactive CD8+ T cells from a mixed lymphocyte reaction culture, taken before transplantation. Subset denoted: CFSE-low proliferating T cells sorted from roughly six-day pre-transplant mixed lymphocyte reaction (GvH or HvG direction). The receptors derive from a human patient who was an organ donor for intestinal transplantation.

This clone was picked up a small number of times. The genes are TRBV7-2 and TRBJ2-4, with unresolved D. The CDR3 contains 14 residues. The V and J ends lost 6 bases and 3 bases respectively, with 12 bases between them. Per germline, CDR1 SGHTA and CDR2 FQGNSA. CDR3 region: CASRAAWVKNIQYF. DNA for the CDR3: TGTGCCAGCAGAGCCGCATGGGTCAAAAACATTCAGTACTTC.

This chain joins TRBV5-1 and TRBJ2-4; 7 bases match TRBD1. J gave up 1 base and V 4 bases, and 20 bases lay outside the gene matches. CDR3 size: 20 residues. Germline V gene data show CDR1 as SGHRS and CDR2 as YFSETQ. The CDR3 here is CASSAYRDSSTLGAKNIQYF. CDR3 in DNA: TGCGCCAGCAGCGCCTACCGGGACAGCTCTACCCTGGGGGCCAAAAACATTCAGTACTTC.

The chain combines TRBV6-6 with TRBJ1-1; no clear D gene. Trimming took 8 bases from V and 0 from J, leaving 16 bases between them. Germline loops: CDR1 MNHNY, CDR2 SVGAGI (reference sequence). The CDR3 extends over 15 amino acids. Here the CDR3 DNA reads TGTGCCAGCTTAGGGCAGCCTATTCTGAACACTGAAGCTTTCTTT. Amino acid sequence: CASLGQPILNTEAFF.

In this sample, this clone is large (0.1 to 1%). The chain uses TRBV6-6 and TRBJ1-3, with D hard to call. V was trimmed by 4 bases and J by 3 bases, leaving 13 bases between them. This CDR3 has 15 residues. From germline, CDR1 is MNHNY and CDR2 SVGAGI (reference sequence). CDR3 nucleotide sequence: TGTGCCAGCAGTTTTACGCCGAACTTTGGAAACACCATATATTTT. Protein product: CASSFTPNFGNTIYF.

By share of the sample, this clone is medium-sized. The V and J genes are TRBV19 and TRBJ2-7; TRBD1 aligns across 11 bases. The junction had 1 base not matched to a gene; V was cut back by 3 bases and J by 3 bases. Germline CDR1 LNHDA, CDR2 SQIVND (reference sequence). This CDR3 region has 14 residues. The CDR3 reads CASSMGTGGYEQYF. CDR3 in DNA: TGTGCCAGTAGTATGGGGACAGGGGGCTACGAGCAGTACTTC.

The V and J genes are TRBV21-1 and TRBJ1-2. TRBV21-1 is reported as a pseudogene. CDR3 length equals 11 residues. The CDR3 is CASSKEDGYTF. CDR3 sequence (DNA): TGTGCCAGCAGCAAAGAAGATGGCTACACCTTC.

The chain recombines TRBV6-9 with TRBJ2-7; D unresolved. The germline gives CDR1 MNHGY, CDR2 SVAAGI. V was shortened by 3 bases and J by 0 bases, with 15 bases between the two germline ends. This CDR3 comprises 16 residues. CDR3 DNA: TGTGCCAGCAGTTACTTTTGGGGTTCGAGCTCCTACGAGCAGTACTTC. Its translation: CASSYFWGSSSYEQYF.

The chain is built from TRBV7-9 and TRBJ2-2, with D perhaps matching TRBD1 (5 bases). CDR3 length: 17 amino acids. The germline CDR1 and CDR2 sequences are SEHNR and FQNEAQ (reference sequence). V lost 8 bases and J 7 bases, leaving 26 bases between the germline ends. The CDR3 region is CASGSPLEGDNHGELFF. As DNA, the CDR3 is TGTGCCAGCGGTTCCCCCTTAGAAGGGGATAATCACGGGGAGCTGTTTTTT.

This chain joins TRBV7-9 and TRBJ1-1; D not resolved. Germline V CDR1 and CDR2: SEHNR, FQNEAQ (reference sequence). The CDR3 is 13 amino acids. Between the trimmed V and J ends, which lost 0 bases and 7 bases, there was a span of 9 bases. In DNA form, the CDR3 reads TGTGCCAGCAGCTTAGCTCCCGGAAGTGAAGCTTTCTTT. Translated, it gives CASSLAPGSEAFF.

In its sample, this clone is medium-sized. This sequence joins TRBV27 and TRBJ2-1, with 11 bases identical to TRBD2. The J segment lost 9 bases and the V segment lost 5 bases, leaving 9 bases of the junction unmatched. Per germline, CDR1 MNHEY and CDR2 SMNVEV (reference sequence). The CDR3 contains 15 residues. The CDR3: CASSPIAGGRSEQFF. The CDR3 coding sequence is TGTGCCAGCAGTCCAATAGCGGGGGGGCGGTCTGAGCAGTTCTTC.

J is TRBJ1-4 and V is TRBV5-1; D is perhaps TRBD1 (5 bases). CDR1 and CDR2 (germline): SGHRS, YFSETQ. V was pared by 4 bases and J by 0 bases, with 13 bases between. The CDR3 extends over 16 amino acids. CDR3 residues: CASSPWRGATNEKLFF. The CDR3 bases are TGCGCCAGCAGCCCCTGGAGAGGGGCAACTAATGAAAAACTGTTTTTT.